This TCR beta chain was found in a study of T-cell memory formation after mild COVID-19. General observations from the study: Clones that contracted from day 15 to 85 had balanced CD4/CD8; later expanders were CD4+ biased.

TCRdb called the 5' RACE reads again in MiXCR, with one record for every CDR3 protein. The sample consists of 250,000 to 300,000 distinct CDR3 sequences, around 16% of them appearing once. Concerning this clonotype itself: Its antigen is undetermined. Relative to the germline gene, one junction end is altered; a read error may explain this.

The germline V gene encodes CDR1 SEHNR and CDR2 FQNEAQ (reference sequence). The CDR3 runs 13 residues. This clonotype was sampled from a man between 18 and 35 years old who had mild COVID-19 (a few samples of this study predate the infection). Cell type and time point are not known. The specimen was PBMCs or a T cell subset sorted from them (not recorded which). The chain recombines TRBV7-9 with TRBJ2-7, with 7 bases identical to TRBD2. The CDR3 here is CASSLAARSEQYF. CDR3 DNA sequence: TGTGCCAGCAGCCTAGCGGCAAGAAGCGAGCAGTACTTC. Looking up the rest from reference TRBV7-9 and TRBJ2-7 gives the full variable domain: DTGVSQNPRHKITKRGQNVTFRCDPISEHNRLYWYRQTLGQGPEFLTYFQNEAQLEKSRLLSDRFSAERPKGSFSTLEIQRTEQGDSAMYLCASSLAARSEQYFGPGTRLTVT.